This T cell receptor (beta chain) was profiled in a study of blood T cells in healthy people across ages. Study conclusions and caveats: TCR beta diversity per million T cells fell roughly linearly with age. When set beside aged donors, long-lived donors presented more naive CD4+ cells and higher diversity.

On this clonotype itself: Its target is not known.

Germline loops: CDR1 DFQATT, CDR2 SNEGSKA (reference sequence). Trimming pared 3 bases from V and 10 bases from J, leaving 7 bases between. The CDR3 runs 10 residues. Alongside a J-beta primer mix, a sample-barcoded 5' primer served in a second PCR lasting 7 to 11 cycles. In TCRdb, the 5' RACE reads were re-called with MiXCR into one record per CDR3 protein. The table records about 970,000 distinct CDR3 sequences, roughly 50% of them present only once. Isolating PBMCs gave at least 6 million of these cells per sample. The receptor comes from a woman in her fifties or sixties in good health. The sequencing sample was made of blood. The chain uses TRBV20-1 and TRBJ2-1, with a tentative D call TRBD2 (5 bases). The CDR3 reads CSASWEEQFF. DNA of the CDR3: TGCAGTGCTAGTTGGGAGGAGCAGTTCTTC.